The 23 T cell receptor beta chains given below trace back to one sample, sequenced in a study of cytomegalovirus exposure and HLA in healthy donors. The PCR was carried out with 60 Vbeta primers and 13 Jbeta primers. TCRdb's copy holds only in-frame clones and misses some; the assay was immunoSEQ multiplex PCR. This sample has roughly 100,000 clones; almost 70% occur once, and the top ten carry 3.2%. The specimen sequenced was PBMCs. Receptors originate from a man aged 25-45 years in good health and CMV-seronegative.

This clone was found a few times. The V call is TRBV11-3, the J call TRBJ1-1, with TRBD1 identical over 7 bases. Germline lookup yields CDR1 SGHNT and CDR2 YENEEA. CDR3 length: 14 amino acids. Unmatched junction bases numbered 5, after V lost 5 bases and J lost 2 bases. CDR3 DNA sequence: TGTGCCAGCAGCGCATCAGGGGGAAACACTGAAGCTTTCTTT. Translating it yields CASSASGGNTEAFF.

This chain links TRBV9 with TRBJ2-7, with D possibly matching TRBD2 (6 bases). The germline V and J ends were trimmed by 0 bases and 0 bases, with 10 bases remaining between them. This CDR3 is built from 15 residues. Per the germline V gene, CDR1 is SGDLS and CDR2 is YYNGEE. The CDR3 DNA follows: TGTGCCAGCAGCGTAGCGACGGGAGCCTCCTACGAGCAGTACTTC. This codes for CASSVATGASYEQYF. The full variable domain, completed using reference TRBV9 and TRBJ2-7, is DSGVTQTPKHLITATGQRVTLRCSPRSGDLSVYWYQQSLDQGLQFLIQYYNGEERAKGNILERFSAQQFPDLHSELNLSSLELGDSALYFCASSVATGASYEQYFGPGTRLTVT.

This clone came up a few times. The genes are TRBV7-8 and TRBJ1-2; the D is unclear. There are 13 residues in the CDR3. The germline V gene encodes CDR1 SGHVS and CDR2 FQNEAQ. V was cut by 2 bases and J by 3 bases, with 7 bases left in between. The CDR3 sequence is CASSLQKDYGYTF. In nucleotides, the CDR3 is TGTGCCAGCAGCTTACAGAAAGACTATGGCTACACCTTC.

CDR3 in amino acids: CASSHRGLYEQYF. For the CDR3, the DNA is TGTGCCAGCAGTCACAGGGGGCTCTACGAGCAGTACTTC. The chain employs TRBV28 and TRBJ2-7; 9 nucleotides align to TRBD1. Germline assignment: CDR1 MDHEN and CDR2 SYDVKM. Trimming at V came to 5 bases and at J to 3 bases, leaving 2 bases not matched to a gene. This CDR3 is 13 amino acids long.

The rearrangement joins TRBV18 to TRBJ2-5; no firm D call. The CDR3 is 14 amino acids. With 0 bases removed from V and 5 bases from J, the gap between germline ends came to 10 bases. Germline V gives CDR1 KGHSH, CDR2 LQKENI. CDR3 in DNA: TGTGCCAGCTCACCACCCCGACTTGCGGAGACCCAGTACTTC. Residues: CASSPPRLAETQYF.

This CDR3 is CASSQELETGELFF. In DNA form, the CDR3 reads TGCGCCAGCAGCCAAGAACTAGAGACCGGGGAGCTGTTTTTT. The V call is TRBV4-3, the J call TRBJ2-2, with a tentative D call TRBD2 (5 bases). V was shortened by 0 bases and J by 5 bases, with 7 bases between the two germline ends. Germline values: CDR1 LGHNA, CDR2 YSLEER. The CDR3 covers 14 residues.

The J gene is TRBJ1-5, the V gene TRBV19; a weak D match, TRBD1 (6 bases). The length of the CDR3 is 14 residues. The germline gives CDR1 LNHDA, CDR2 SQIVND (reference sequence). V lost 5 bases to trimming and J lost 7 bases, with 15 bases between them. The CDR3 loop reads CASSDTGLGQPQHF. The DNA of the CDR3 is TGTGCCAGTAGTGATACAGGGTTGGGCCAGCCCCAGCATTTT.

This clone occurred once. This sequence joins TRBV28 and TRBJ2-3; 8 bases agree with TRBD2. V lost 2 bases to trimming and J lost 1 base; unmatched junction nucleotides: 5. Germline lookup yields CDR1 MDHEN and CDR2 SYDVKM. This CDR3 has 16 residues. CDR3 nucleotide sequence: TGTGCCAGCAGTTTAGTCACGACTAGCGGCACAGATACGCAGTATTTT. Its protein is CASSLVTTSGTDTQYF. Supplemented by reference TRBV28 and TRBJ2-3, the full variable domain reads DVKVTQSSRYLVKRTGEKVFLECVQDMDHENMFWYRQDPGLGLRLIYFSYDVKMKEKGDIPEGYSVSREKKERFSLILESASTNQTSMYLCASSLVTTSGTDTQYFGPGTRLTVL.

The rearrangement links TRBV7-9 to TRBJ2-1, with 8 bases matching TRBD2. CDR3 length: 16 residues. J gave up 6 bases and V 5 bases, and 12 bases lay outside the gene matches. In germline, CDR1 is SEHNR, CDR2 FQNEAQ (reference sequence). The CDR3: CASSPIFRAGVNEQFF. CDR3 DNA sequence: TGTGCCAGCAGCCCGATATTTCGAGCGGGGGTCAATGAGCAGTTCTTC.

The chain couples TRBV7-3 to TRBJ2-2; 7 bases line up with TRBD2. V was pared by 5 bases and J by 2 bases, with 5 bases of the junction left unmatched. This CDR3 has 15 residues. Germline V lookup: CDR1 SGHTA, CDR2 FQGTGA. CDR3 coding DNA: TGTGCCAGCAGCCCAGCGGGATTTAACACCGGGGAGCTGTTTTTT. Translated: CASSPAGFNTGELFF.

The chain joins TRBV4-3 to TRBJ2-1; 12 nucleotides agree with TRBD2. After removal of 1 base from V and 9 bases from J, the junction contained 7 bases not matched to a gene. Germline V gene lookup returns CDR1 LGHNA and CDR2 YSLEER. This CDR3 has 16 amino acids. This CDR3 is CASSQVLAGGSSEQFF. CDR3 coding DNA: TGCGCCAGCAGCCAAGTTCTAGCGGGAGGGTCATCTGAGCAGTTCTTC.

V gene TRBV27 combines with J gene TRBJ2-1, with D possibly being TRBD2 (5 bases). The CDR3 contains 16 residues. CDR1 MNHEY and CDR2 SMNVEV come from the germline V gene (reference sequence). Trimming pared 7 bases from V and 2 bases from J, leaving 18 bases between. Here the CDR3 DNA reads TGTGCCAGCACCCCCATTACGGGATGGACCTACAATGAGCAGTTCTTC. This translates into CASTPITGWTYNEQFF.

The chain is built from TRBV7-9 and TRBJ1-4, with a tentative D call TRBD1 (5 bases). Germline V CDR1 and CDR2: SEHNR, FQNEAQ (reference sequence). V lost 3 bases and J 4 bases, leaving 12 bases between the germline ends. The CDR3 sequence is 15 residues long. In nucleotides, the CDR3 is TGTGCCAGCAGCTTCCGAGACAGAGATAATGAAAAACTGTTTTTT. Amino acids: CASSFRDRDNEKLFF.

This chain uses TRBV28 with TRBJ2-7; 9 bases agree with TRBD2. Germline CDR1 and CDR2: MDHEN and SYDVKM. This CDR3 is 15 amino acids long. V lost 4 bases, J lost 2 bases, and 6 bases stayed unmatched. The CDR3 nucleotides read TGTGCCAGCAGTTCCCTAGCGGGACTAGCCTACGAGCAGTACTTC. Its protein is CASSSLAGLAYEQYF. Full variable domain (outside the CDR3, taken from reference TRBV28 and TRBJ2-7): DVKVTQSSRYLVKRTGEKVFLECVQDMDHENMFWYRQDPGLGLRLIYFSYDVKMKEKGDIPEGYSVSREKKERFSLILESASTNQTSMYLCASSSLAGLAYEQYFGPGTRLTVT.

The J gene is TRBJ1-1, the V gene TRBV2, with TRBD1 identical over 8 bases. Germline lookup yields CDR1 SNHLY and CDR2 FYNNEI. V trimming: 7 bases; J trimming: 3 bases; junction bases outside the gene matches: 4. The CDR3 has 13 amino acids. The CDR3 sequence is CASTDRGYTEAFF. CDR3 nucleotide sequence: TGTGCCAGCACCGACAGGGGATACACTGAAGCTTTCTTT. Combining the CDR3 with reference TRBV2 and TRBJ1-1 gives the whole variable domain EPEVTQTPSHQVTQMGQEVILRCVPISNHLYFYWYRQILGQKVEFLVSFYNNEISEKSEIFDDQFSVERPDGSNFTLKIRSTKLEDSAMYFCASTDRGYTEAFFGQGTRLTVV.

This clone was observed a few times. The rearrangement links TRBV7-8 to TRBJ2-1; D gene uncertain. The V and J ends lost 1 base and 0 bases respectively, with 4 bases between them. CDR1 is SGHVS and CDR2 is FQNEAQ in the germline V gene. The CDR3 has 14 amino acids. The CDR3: CASSLEHSYNEQFF. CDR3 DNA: TGTGCCAGCAGCTTAGAACACTCCTACAATGAGCAGTTCTTC.

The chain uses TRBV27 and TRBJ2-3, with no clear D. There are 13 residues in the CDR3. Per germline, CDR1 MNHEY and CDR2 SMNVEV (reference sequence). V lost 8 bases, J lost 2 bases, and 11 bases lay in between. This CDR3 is CASVASLTDTQYF. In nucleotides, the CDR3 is TGTGCCAGCGTTGCCTCACTCACAGATACGCAGTATTTT.

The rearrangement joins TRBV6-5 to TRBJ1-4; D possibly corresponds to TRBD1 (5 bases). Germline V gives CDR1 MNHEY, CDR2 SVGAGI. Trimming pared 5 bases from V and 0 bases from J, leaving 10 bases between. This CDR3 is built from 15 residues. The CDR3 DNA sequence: TGTGCCAGCAGTCCACGACAGACAACTAATGAAAAACTGTTTTTT. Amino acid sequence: CASSPRQTTNEKLFF.

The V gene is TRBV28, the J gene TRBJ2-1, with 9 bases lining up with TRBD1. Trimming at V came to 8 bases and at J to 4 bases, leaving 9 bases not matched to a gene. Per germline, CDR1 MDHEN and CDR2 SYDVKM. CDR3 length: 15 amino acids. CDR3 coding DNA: TGTGCCAGCCCCCCCAGGACAGGGGAATACAATGAGCAGTTCTTC. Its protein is CASPPRTGEYNEQFF.

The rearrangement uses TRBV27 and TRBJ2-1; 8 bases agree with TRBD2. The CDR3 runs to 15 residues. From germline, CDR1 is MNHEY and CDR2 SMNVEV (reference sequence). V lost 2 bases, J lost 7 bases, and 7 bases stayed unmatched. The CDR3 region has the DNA TGTGCCAGCAGTTTACGAGCGGGAGCAGGGAATGAGCAGTTCTTC. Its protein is CASSLRAGAGNEQFF.

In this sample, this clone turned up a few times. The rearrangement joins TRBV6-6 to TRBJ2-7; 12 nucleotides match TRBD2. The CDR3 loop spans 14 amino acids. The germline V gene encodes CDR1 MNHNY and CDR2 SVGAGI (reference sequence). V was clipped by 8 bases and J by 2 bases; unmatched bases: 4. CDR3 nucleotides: TGTGCCAGCTTGGGACTAGCGGGTCCCTACGAGCAGTACTTC. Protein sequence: CASLGLAGPYEQYF.

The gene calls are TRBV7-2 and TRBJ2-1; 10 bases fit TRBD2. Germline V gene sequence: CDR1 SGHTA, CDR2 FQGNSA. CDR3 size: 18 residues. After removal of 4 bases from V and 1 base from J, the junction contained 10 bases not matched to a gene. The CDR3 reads CASSYRPLAGPSYNEQFF. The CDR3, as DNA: TGTGCCAGCAGCTACCGCCCACTAGCGGGGCCGTCCTACAATGAGCAGTTCTTC.

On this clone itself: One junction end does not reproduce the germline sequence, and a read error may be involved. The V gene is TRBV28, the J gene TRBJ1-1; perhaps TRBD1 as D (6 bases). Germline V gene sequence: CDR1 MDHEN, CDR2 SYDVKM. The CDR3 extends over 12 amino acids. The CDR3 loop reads CASSLRDTAAFF. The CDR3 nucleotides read TGTGCCAGCAGTTTGAGGGACACTGCAGCTTTCTTT.